The 21 T cell receptor beta chains below all came from one sample that was sequenced in a study of shared clonotypes between healthy human individuals. Profiled with immunoSEQ multiplex PCR; TCRdb holds only in-frame clones, not every one. This sample has around 2.1 million clones, with 90% to 97% found just once. The specimen was naive CD4+ T cells sorted from blood. Subset in this sample: CD45RA+ positively selected. Source of these receptors: a man younger than 35 in good health.

The chain uses TRBV30 and TRBJ1-5; possibly TRBD1 for D (6 bases). The CDR3 contains 13 residues. The V gene lost 2 bases and the J gene lost 7 bases, with 12 bases spanning the gap. Germline V gene data show CDR1 as GTSNPN and CDR2 as SVGIG (reference sequence). The CDR3 DNA reads as TGTGCCTGGAGTCCAGGGGTAGTCCAGCCCCAGCATTTT. Amino acid sequence: CAWSPGVVQPQHF. Filled out from reference TRBV30 and TRBJ1-5, the complete variable domain reads SQTIHQWPATLVQPVGSPLSLECTVEGTSNPNLYWYRQAAGRGLQLLFYSVGIGQISSEVPQNLSASRPQDRQFILSSKKLLLSDSGFYLCAWSPGVVQPQHFGDGTRLSIL.

Details on this clone: In the same sample, other DNA sequences code for this CDR3. The CDR3 protein is CASSPGTGYEQYF. The CDR3 DNA sequence: TGTGCCAGCTCCCCAGGGACAGGCTACGAGCAGTACTTC. The rearrangement joins TRBV18 to TRBJ2-7, with 8 nucleotides matching TRBD1. Germline V gene lookup returns CDR1 KGHSH and CDR2 LQKENI. This CDR3 is built from 13 residues. The J segment lost 3 bases and the V segment lost 6 bases, leaving 4 bases of the junction unmatched.

The V call is TRBV21-1, the J call TRBJ1-2. TRBV21-1 is described as a pseudogene. The CDR3 consists of 13 residues. DNA for the CDR3: TGTGCCAGAAAAGGGTTGCGTAACTATGGCTACACCTTC. Protein product: CARKGLRNYGYTF.

The chain employs TRBV7-2 and TRBJ2-1, with 10 nucleotides matching TRBD2. Unmatched junction bases numbered 7, after V lost 1 base and J lost 7 bases. Germline CDR1 is SGHTA and CDR2 is FQGNSA. This CDR3 has 16 residues. The CDR3 bases are TGTGCCAGCAGCTTAGATGTAGCGGGAGGCGGGAATGAGCAGTTCTTC. It translates to CASSLDVAGGGNEQFF.

The chain uses TRBV5-4 and TRBJ2-1; D gene ambiguous. CDR1 is SGHNT, CDR2 YYREEE, per germline (reference sequence). The length of the CDR3 is 13 residues. V lost 2 bases, J lost 10 bases, and 13 bases lay in between. The CDR3 loop is CASSFWSSEEQFF. As DNA, the CDR3 is TGTGCCAGCAGCTTCTGGAGCAGCGAAGAGCAGTTCTTC.

The V call is TRBV28, the J call TRBJ2-5; TRBD2 agrees at 8 bases. Per the germline V gene, CDR1 is MDHEN and CDR2 is SYDVKM. V was pared by 3 bases and J by 7 bases, with 13 bases of the junction left unmatched. The CDR3 is 16 residues long. CDR3 bases: TGTGCCAGCAGTTTCACGTCGGCGGGAGGAGGAGGGACCCAGTACTTC. This encodes CASSFTSAGGGGTQYF.

This clone was picked up one time. This chain links TRBV6-5 with TRBJ1-2, with no clear D. The length of the CDR3 is 11 residues. Per the germline V gene, CDR1 is MNHEY and CDR2 is SVGAGI. V was shortened by 6 bases and J by 7 bases, with 9 bases between the two germline ends. The CDR3 DNA follows: TGTGCCAGCAGGCAACTTAGTGGCTACACCTTC. Its protein is CASRQLSGYTF.

The V gene is TRBV5-4, the J gene TRBJ1-2, with D tentatively TRBD1 (5 bases). The CDR3 extends over 14 amino acids. The germline CDR1 and CDR2 sequences are SGHNT and YYREEE (reference sequence). Trimming took 2 bases from V and 6 from J, leaving 14 bases between them. The CDR3 protein is CASSLGVGGDGYTF. The CDR3 DNA sequence: TGTGCCAGCAGCTTAGGTGTCGGGGGTGATGGCTACACCTTC.

V and J are TRBV7-9 and TRBJ2-7; maybe TRBD1 (6 bases). V was clipped by 3 bases and J by 6 bases, with 9 bases between them. CDR1 SEHNR and CDR2 FQNEAQ come from the germline V gene (reference sequence). The CDR3 has 12 residues. This CDR3 reads CASSFTGTEQYF. DNA for the CDR3: TGTGCCAGCAGCTTTACAGGGACCGAGCAGTACTTC.

The CDR3 region is CASKADLNTEAFF. The CDR3 DNA reads as TGCGCCAGCAAGGCGGATTTGAACACTGAAGCTTTCTTT. V is TRBV10-1 and J is TRBJ1-1; D gene unclear. The CDR3 is made up of 13 amino acids. Germline V gene sequence: CDR1 WNHNN, CDR2 SYGVQD (reference sequence). Trimming cost V 7 bases and J 0 bases, with 9 bases left between them.

Worth noting for this clone: Other DNA sequences in the sample encode the same CDR3. The chain combines TRBV28 with TRBJ1-1; 7 bases are shared with TRBD1. CDR3 length equals 13 residues. Germline V gene lookup returns CDR1 MDHEN and CDR2 SYDVKM. V shed 8 bases and J 1 base; nucleotides not matched to a gene: 4. CDR3 coding DNA: TGTGCCAGCCGATACAGGGGGAACACTGAAGCTTTCTTT. This encodes CASRYRGNTEAFF. Together with reference TRBV28 and TRBJ1-1, the CDR3 gives the full variable domain: DVKVTQSSRYLVKRTGEKVFLECVQDMDHENMFWYRQDPGLGLRLIYFSYDVKMKEKGDIPEGYSVSREKKERFSLILESASTNQTSMYLCASRYRGNTEAFFGQGTRLTVV.

The rearrangement uses TRBV7-2 and TRBJ2-2; 12 nucleotides line up with TRBD2. V was pared by 4 bases and J by 6 bases, with 3 bases of the junction left unmatched. This CDR3 has 15 residues. Germline CDR1 and CDR2: SGHTA and FQGNSA. In DNA, the CDR3 is TGTGCCAGCAGCTCGCTAGCGGGGGGGCCCGGGGAGCTGTTTTTT. Protein sequence: CASSSLAGGPGELFF.

This chain links TRBV4-3 with TRBJ1-2; D is undetermined. This CDR3 is 14 amino acids long. The germline gives CDR1 LGHNA, CDR2 YSLEER. V lost 0 bases to trimming and J lost 4 bases, with 9 bases between them. The CDR3 here is CASSQEQTAYGYTF. As DNA, the CDR3 is TGCGCCAGCAGCCAAGAGCAGACGGCCTATGGCTACACCTTC.

V and J are TRBV6-5 and TRBJ1-6, with a possible D match to TRBD1 (6 bases). The ends were cut back, 5 bases at V and 9 bases at J, with 17 bases in the middle. CDR1 MNHEY and CDR2 SVGAGI come from the germline V gene. The CDR3 runs 15 residues. CDR3 in amino acids: CASSPGGTTSSPLHF. CDR3 DNA sequence: TGTGCCAGCAGTCCCGGGGGGACAACCAGTTCACCCCTCCACTTT.

This rearrangement joins TRBV7-2 to TRBJ2-1; 9 nucleotides align to TRBD2. V was pared by 6 bases and J by 3 bases, with 6 bases of the junction left unmatched. The CDR3 contains 15 residues. CDR1 is SGHTA, CDR2 FQGNSA, per germline. CDR3 in amino acids: CASRLSGGGYNEQFF. The CDR3 DNA is TGTGCCAGCAGACTTAGCGGGGGAGGCTACAATGAGCAGTTCTTC.

The CDR3 DNA is TGTGCCAGCAGCGACGAGACACGTCACTCGCTGTTTTTT. Residues: CASSDETRHSLFF. This chain links TRBV9 with TRBJ2-2; D call uncertain. Germline-derived CDR1 and CDR2 are SGDLS and YYNGEE. The ends were cut back, 3 bases at V and 13 bases at J, with 16 bases in the middle. This CDR3 has 13 residues. The full variable domain, completed using reference TRBV9 and TRBJ2-2, is DSGVTQTPKHLITATGQRVTLRCSPRSGDLSVYWYQQSLDQGLQFLIQYYNGEERAKGNILERFSAQQFPDLHSELNLSSLELGDSALYFCASSDETRHSLFFGEGSRLTVL.

The V call is TRBV30, the J call TRBJ2-7; D unclear. CDR1 is GTSNPN and CDR2 is SVGIG in the germline V gene (reference sequence). V lost 1 base and J lost 0, with 16 bases in between. The CDR3 is 16 amino acids. The CDR3 DNA is TGTGCCTGGAGTGGGGGTAGGGCAGGCGACTCCTACGAGCAGTACTTC. Amino acid sequence: CAWSGGRAGDSYEQYF.

This clone was detected only once. The chain carries TRBV5-4 and TRBJ2-3; possibly TRBD1 for D (6 bases). The CDR3 covers 16 residues. CDR1 and CDR2 from the germline V gene are SGHNT and YYREEE (reference sequence). Trimming cost V 4 bases and J 0 bases, with 15 bases left between them. The CDR3 spells CASSPGTSPSTDTQYF. The CDR3 DNA reads as TGTGCCAGCAGCCCTGGGACAAGCCCTAGCACAGATACGCAGTATTTT.

Only one count was recorded for this clone. The rearrangement links TRBV7-2 to TRBJ2-1; 15 bases are shared with TRBD2. The length of the CDR3 is 17 residues. Germline V gives CDR1 SGHTA, CDR2 FQGNSA. Trimming cost V 3 bases and J 5 bases; bases outside gene matches: 5. CDR3 sequence: CASSFGLAGGWDNEQFF. For the CDR3, the DNA is TGTGCCAGCAGCTTCGGACTAGCGGGAGGGTGGGACAATGAGCAGTTCTTC.

The V gene is TRBV30, the J gene TRBJ1-4, with 7 bases matching TRBD1. Germline CDR1 reads GTSNPN; CDR2 reads SVGIG (reference sequence). This CDR3 region has 16 residues. V dropped 2 bases and J dropped 7; count of bases not matched to a gene: 13. The CDR3 region has the DNA TGTGCCTGGAGTCCTCCGAAGGGGCAGGGGGGTGAAAAACTGTTTTTT. Translation: CAWSPPKGQGGEKLFF.

This rearrangement joins TRBV27 to TRBJ1-6; D remains unclear. The germline V gene encodes CDR1 MNHEY and CDR2 SMNVEV (reference sequence). Between the trimmed V and J ends, which lost 6 bases and 0 bases, there was a span of 12 bases. This CDR3 has 16 amino acids. Written as DNA, the CDR3 is TGTGCCAGCAGGACGGATCAAAGCTCCTATAATTCACCCCTCCACTTT. This sequence encodes CASRTDQSSYNSPLHF.